Sequencing of this T cell receptor beta chain was carried out in a study of blood T cell repertoires in COVID-19. On the study more broadly: Italy, Spain and the United States were the sources of the convalescent and acute COVID-19 samples. PBMCs, B-cell-depleted T cells, or T cells provided the cDNA or gDNA that made up the material.

The CDR3 is 12 amino acids. CDR1 is ENHRY, CDR2 SYGVKD, per germline. V shed 8 bases and J shed 5 bases, with 10 bases lying between them. Per the study methods: Amplified reference gene primers provided the basis for estimating nucleated cell counts. TCRdb's table, derived via immunoSEQ multiplex PCR, lists solely in-frame clones and lacks some. V, J and clone size are those of that table, while D and trimming were read from the DNA. In the table there are hundreds of thousands of clones, more than 85% of which are singletons. The TCR comes from a middle-aged man with acute or convalescent COVID-19. Sequencing was done on a sample of peripheral blood. The rearrangement links TRBV10-3 to TRBJ2-1; no clear D. The DNA of the CDR3 is TGTGCCATCGCAGTGGGCCACAATGAGCAGTTCTTC. Protein sequence: CAIAVGHNEQFF.